This T cell receptor (beta chain) was profiled in a study of CD8+ T cells in alopecia areata. Sequencing templates came from extracted RNA that was reverse transcribed into cDNA. Repertoires were generated with immunoSEQ multiplex PCR, while TCRdb's copy carries only in-frame clones and drops some. The sample lists about 220,000 clones, more than 45% occurring once. Regarding treatment: oral pan-JAK inhibitor, 5-10 mg twice daily. Regarding this clone: This sample includes further DNA sequences coding for the same CDR3.

V was trimmed by 3 bases and J by 4 bases, leaving 7 bases between them. The CDR3 consists of 11 residues. The V gene's germline CDR1 is DFQATT and CDR2 SNEGSKA (reference sequence). The rearrangement links TRBV20-1 to TRBJ2-7; perhaps TRBD2 as D (6 bases). This sequence was found in a human donor with alopecia areata. This material consisted of CD4+ T cells sorted from blood, taken at week 4, from a patient treated with tofacitinib. The CDR3 sequence: CSARGGYEQYF. In DNA form, the CDR3 reads TGCAGTGCTAGGGGGGGATACGAGCAGTACTTC.